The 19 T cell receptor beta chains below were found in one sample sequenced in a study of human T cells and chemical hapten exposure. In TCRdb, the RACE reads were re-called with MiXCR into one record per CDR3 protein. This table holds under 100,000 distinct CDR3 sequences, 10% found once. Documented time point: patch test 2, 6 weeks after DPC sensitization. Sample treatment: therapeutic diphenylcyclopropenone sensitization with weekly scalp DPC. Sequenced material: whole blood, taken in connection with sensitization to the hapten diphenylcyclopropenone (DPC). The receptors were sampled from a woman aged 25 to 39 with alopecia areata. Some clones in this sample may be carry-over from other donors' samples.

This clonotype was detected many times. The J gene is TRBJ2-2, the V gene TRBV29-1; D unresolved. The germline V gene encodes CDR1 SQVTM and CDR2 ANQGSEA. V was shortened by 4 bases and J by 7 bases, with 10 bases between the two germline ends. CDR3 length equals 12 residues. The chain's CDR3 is CSVGVHGGELFF. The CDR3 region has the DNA TGCAGCGTTGGGGTCCATGGCGGGGAGCTGTTTTTT.

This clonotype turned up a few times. The CDR3 nucleotides are TGCAGTGCCCCTGCGAGGCCGGGGGCCTACAATGAGCAGTTCTTC. The encoded protein is CSAPARPGAYNEQFF. This chain connects TRBV20-1 to TRBJ2-1; a possible D gene is TRBD2 (6 bases). This CDR3 has 15 residues. Trimming cost V 6 bases and J 2 bases, with 17 bases left between them. Germline assignment: CDR1 DFQATT and CDR2 SNEGSKA (reference sequence).

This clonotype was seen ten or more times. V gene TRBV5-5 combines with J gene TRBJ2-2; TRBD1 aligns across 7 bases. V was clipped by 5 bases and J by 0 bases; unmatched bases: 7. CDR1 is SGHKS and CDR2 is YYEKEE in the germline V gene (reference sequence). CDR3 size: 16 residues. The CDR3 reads CASRSDRFANTGELFF. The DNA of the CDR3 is TGTGCCAGCAGATCGGACAGGTTCGCGAACACCGGGGAGCTGTTTTTT.

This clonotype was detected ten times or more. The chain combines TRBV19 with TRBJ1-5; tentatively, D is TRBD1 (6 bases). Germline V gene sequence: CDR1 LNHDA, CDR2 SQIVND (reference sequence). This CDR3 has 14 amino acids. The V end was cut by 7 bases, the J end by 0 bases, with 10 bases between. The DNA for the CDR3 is TGTGCCAGTAACGACAGGAATAGCAATCAGCCCCAGCATTTT. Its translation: CASNDRNSNQPQHF.

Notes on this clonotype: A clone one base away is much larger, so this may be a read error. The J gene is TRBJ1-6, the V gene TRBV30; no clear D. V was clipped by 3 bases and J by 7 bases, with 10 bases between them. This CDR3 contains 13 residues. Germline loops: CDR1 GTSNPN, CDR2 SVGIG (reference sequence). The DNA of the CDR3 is TGTGCCTGGAGACTGACATCCAATTCACCCCTCCACTTT. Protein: CAWRLTSNSPLHF.

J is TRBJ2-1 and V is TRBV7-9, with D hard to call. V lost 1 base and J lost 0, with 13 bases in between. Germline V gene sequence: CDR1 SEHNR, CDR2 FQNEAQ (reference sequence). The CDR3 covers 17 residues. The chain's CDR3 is CASSLGPYKSSYNEQFF. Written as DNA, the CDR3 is TGTGCCAGCAGCTTAGGGCCGTATAAGAGCTCCTACAATGAGCAGTTCTTC. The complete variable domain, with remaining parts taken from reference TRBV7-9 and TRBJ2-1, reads DTGVSQNPRHKITKRGQNVTFRCDPISEHNRLYWYRQTLGQGPEFLTYFQNEAQLEKSRLLSDRFSAERPKGSFSTLEIQRTEQGDSAMYLCASSLGPYKSSYNEQFFGPGTRLTVL.

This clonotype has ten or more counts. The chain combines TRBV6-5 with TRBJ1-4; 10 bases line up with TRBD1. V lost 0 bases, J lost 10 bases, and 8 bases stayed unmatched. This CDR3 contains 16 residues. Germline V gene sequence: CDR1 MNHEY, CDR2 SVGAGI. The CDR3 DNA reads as TGTGCCAGCAGTTACTCCGTAGGGACAGGGGAGGGAAAACTGTTTTTT. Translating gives CASSYSVGTGEGKLFF.

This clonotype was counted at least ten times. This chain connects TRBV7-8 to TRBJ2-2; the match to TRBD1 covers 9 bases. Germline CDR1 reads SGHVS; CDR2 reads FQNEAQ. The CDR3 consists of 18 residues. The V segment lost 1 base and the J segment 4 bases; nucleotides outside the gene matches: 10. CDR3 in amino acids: CASSLDKTGQGSTGELFF. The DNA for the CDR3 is TGTGCCAGCAGCTTAGATAAGACGGGACAGGGCTCCACCGGGGAGCTGTTTTTT.

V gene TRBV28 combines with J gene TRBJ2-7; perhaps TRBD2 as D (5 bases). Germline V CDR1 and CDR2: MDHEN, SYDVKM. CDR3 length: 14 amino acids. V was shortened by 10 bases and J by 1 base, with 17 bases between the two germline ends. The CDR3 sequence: CATIMATGSYEQYF. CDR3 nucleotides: TGTGCCACCATAATGGCTACGGGGTCCTACGAGCAGTACTTC.

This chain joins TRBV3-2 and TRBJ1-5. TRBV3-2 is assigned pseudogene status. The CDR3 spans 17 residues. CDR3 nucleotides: TGTGCCAGCAGCCAAGATCTATGCTCAGCTAGCAATCAGCCCCAGCATTTT. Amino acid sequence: CASSQDLCSASNQPQHF.

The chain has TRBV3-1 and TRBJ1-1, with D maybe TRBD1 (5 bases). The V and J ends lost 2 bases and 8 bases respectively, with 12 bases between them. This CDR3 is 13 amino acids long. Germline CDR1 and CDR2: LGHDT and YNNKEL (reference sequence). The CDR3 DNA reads TGTGCCAGCAGCCAACTCACCGGGGGAGAAGCTTTCTTT. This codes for CASSQLTGGEAFF. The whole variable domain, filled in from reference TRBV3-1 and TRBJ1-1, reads DTAVSQTPKYLVTQMGNDKSIKCEQNLGHDTMYWYKQDSKKFLKIMFSYNNKELIINETVPNRFSPKSPDKAHLNLHINSLELGDSAVYFCASSQLTGGEAFFGQGTRLTVV.

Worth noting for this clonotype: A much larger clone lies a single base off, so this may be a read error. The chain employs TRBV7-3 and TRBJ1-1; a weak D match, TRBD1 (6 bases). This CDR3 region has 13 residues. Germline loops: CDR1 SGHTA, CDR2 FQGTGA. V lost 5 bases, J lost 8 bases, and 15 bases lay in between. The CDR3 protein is CASSPMAGEEAFF. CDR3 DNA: TGTGCCAGCAGCCCCATGGCAGGGGAAGAAGCTTTCTTT.

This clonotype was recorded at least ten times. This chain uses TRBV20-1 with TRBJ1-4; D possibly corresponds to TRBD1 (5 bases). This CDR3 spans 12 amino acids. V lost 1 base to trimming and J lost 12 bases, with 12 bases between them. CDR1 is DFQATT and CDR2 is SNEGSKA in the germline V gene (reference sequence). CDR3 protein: CSARATPGELFF. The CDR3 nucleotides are TGCAGTGCTAGAGCAACTCCGGGGGAACTGTTTTTT.

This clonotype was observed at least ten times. The CDR3: CASSLPTSGAEAFF. CDR3 DNA: TGCGCCAGCAGCTTGCCTACCTCTGGCGCTGAAGCTTTCTTT. The chain employs TRBV5-1 and TRBJ1-1; D is unclear. The CDR3 is made up of 14 amino acids. V was shortened by 1 base and J by 6 bases, with 13 bases between the two germline ends. CDR1 and CDR2 (germline): SGHRS, YFSETQ.

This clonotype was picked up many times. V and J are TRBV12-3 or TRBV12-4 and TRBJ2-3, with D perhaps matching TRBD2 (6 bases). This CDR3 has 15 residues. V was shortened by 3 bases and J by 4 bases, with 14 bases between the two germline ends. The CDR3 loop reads CASSFSGTEADTQYF. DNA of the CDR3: TGTGCCAGCAGTTTTTCCGGGACTGAAGCAGATACGCAGTATTTT.

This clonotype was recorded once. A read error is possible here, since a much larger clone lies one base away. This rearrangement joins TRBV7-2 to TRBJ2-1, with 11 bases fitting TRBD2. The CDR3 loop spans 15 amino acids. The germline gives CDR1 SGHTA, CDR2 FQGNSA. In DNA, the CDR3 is TGTGCCGGCAGCACGACTAGCGGGACCTACAATGAGCAGTTCTTC. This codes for CAGSTTSGTYNEQFF.

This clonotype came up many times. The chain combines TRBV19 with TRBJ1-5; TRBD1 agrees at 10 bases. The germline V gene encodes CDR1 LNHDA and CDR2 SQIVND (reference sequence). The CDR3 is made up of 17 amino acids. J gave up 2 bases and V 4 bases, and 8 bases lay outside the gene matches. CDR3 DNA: TGTGCCAGTAGTAAGACTTCCGGGACAGGGGGCAATCAGCCCCAGCATTTT. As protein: CASSKTSGTGGNQPQHF.

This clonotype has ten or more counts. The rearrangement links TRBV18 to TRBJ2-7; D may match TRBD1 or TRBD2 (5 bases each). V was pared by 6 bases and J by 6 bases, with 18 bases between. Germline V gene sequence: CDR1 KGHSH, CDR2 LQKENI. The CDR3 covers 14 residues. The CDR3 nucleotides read TGTGCCAGCTCGCCCGGGACCCTTGCGGGCGAGCAGTACTTC. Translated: CASSPGTLAGEQYF.

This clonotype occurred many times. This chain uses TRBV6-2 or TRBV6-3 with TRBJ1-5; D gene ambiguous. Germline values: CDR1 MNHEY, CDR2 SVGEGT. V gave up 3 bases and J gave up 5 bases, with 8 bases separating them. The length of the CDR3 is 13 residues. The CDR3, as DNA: TGTGCCAGCAGTTATGCCCCCCATCAGCCCCAGCATTTT. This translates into CASSYAPHQPQHF.